Described below is a single T cell receptor beta chain sequence and its context. These data come from a study of control samples from healthy donors and cancer patients. Trimming removed 3 bases at V and 2 bases at J, with 14 bases between. From germline, CDR1 is SGHTA and CDR2 FQGTGA. The CDR3 length is 17 residues. The table came from immunoSEQ multiplex PCR; TCRdb's copy has only in-frame clones and leaves some out. Here the sample spans about 97,000 clones, more than 85% being singletons. The clonotype was recovered from a man aged 25-40 years in good health. The chain is built from TRBV7-3 and TRBJ2-6; D is possibly TRBD1 (6 bases). The sequencing input was blood. The CDR3 loop reads CASSFTQGSAGANVLTF. The CDR3 nucleotides read TGTGCCAGCAGCTTCACTCAGGGGAGCGCTGGGGCCAACGTCCTGACTTTC. The full variable domain, rest sourced from reference TRBV7-3 and TRBJ2-6, is GAGVSQTPSNKVTEKGKYVELRCDPISGHTALYWYRQSLGQGPEFLIYFQGTGAADDSGLPNDRFFAVRPEGSVSTLKIQRTERGDSAVYLCASSFTQGSAGANVLTFGAGSRLTVL.